This entry features one T cell receptor (beta chain) sequence. The antigen is undetermined. CDR3 length: 13 amino acids. Germline CDR1 SGHVS, CDR2 FNYEAQ. Deletions cut 5 bases from V and 9 bases from J, with 16 bases between. This sample stems from a study of cytomegalovirus exposure and HLA in healthy donors. Regarding the study as a whole: Reports indicated that the classifier achieved high specificity and sensitivity in diagnosing cytomegalovirus status.

With 60 Vbeta and 13 Jbeta primers, the PCR was carried out. Measured with immunoSEQ multiplex PCR; TCRdb has only the in-frame clones, and not every one. The sample includes around 170,000 clones, about 72% of them seen just once. The chain joins TRBV7-6 to TRBJ2-5; tentatively, D is TRBD1 (6 bases). This receptor was taken from a girl aged 5 to 17 in good health and CMV-seronegative. What was sequenced was PBMCs. CDR3 coding DNA: TGTGCCAGCAGCAGGACAGATTTGATGGCCCAGTACTTC. Encoded protein: CASSRTDLMAQYF.